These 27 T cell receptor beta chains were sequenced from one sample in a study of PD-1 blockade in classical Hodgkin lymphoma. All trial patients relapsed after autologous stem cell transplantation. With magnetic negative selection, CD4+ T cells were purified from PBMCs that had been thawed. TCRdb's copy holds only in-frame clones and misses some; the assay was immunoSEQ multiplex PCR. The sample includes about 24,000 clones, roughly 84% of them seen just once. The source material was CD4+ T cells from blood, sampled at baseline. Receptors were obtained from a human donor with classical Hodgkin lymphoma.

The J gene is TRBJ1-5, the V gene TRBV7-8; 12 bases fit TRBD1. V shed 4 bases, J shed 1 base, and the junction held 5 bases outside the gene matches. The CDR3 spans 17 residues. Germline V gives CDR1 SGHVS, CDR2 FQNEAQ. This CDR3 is CASSSRDRGHSNQPQHF. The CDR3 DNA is TGTGCCAGCAGCTCCCGGGACAGGGGGCACAGCAATCAGCCCCAGCATTTT.

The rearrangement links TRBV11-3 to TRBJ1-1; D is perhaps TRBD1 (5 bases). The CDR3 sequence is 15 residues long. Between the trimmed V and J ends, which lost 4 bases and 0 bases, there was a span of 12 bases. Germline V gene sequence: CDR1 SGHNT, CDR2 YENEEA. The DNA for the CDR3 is TGTGCCAGCAGCTCCTCAGGACAAATGAACACTGAAGCTTTCTTT. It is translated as CASSSSGQMNTEAFF.

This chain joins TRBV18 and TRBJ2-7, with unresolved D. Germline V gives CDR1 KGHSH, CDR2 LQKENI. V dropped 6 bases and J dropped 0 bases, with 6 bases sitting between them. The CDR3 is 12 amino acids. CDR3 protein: CASSLSSYEQYF. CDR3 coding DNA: TGTGCCAGCTCCCTAAGCTCCTACGAGCAGTACTTC.

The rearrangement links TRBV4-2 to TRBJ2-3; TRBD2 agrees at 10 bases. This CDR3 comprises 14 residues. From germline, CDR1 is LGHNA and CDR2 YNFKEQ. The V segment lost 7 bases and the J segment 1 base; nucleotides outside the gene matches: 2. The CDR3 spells CASTGTSGTDTQYF. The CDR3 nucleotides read TGTGCCAGCACCGGGACTAGCGGCACAGATACGCAGTATTTT.

Here the CDR3 DNA reads TGTGCCAGCAGCTTAGTGAACGAGCAGTACTTC. It codes for CASSLVNEQYF. The V and J genes are TRBV7-9 and TRBJ2-7; no definite D call. This CDR3 comprises 11 residues. CDR1 and CDR2 from the germline V gene are SEHNR and FQNEAQ (reference sequence). V was shortened by 1 base and J by 5 bases, with 3 bases between the two germline ends.

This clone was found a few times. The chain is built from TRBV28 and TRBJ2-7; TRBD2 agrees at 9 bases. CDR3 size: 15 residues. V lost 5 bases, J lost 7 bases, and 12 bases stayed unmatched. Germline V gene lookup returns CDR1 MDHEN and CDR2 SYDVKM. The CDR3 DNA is TGTGCCAGCAGTCCAACTGGGCGGGGGGGCGATGAGCAGTACTTC. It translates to CASSPTGRGGDEQYF. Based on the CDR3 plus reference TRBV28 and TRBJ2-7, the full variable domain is DVKVTQSSRYLVKRTGEKVFLECVQDMDHENMFWYRQDPGLGLRLIYFSYDVKMKEKGDIPEGYSVSREKKERFSLILESASTNQTSMYLCASSPTGRGGDEQYFGPGTRLTVT.

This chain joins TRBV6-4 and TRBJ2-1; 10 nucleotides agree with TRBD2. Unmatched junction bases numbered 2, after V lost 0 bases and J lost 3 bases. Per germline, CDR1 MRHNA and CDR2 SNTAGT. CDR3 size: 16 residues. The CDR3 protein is CASSDSKRGGYNEQFF. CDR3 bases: TGTGCCAGCAGTGACTCGAAGCGGGGGGGCTACAATGAGCAGTTCTTC.

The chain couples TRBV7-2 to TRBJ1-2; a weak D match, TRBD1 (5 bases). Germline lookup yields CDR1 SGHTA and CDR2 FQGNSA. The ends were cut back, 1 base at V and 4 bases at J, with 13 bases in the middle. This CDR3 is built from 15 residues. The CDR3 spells CASSLGTGAAYGYTF. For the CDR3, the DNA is TGTGCCAGCAGCTTAGGGACCGGGGCGGCCTATGGCTACACCTTC.

Here the CDR3 DNA reads TGTGCCAGCAGTGAAGACAGGGCGGATGGTAAACTGTTTTTT. This gives the protein CASSEDRADGKLFF. This chain links TRBV2 with TRBJ1-4, with a possible D match to TRBD1 (6 bases). CDR3 length: 14 amino acids. Trimming removed 1 base from V and 11 bases from J, with 14 bases in between. The germline V gene encodes CDR1 SNHLY and CDR2 FYNNEI.

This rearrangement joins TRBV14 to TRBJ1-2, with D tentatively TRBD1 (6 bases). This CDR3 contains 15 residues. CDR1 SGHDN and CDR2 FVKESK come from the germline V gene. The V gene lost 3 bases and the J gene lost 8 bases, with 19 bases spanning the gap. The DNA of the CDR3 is TGTGCCAGCAGCCAGGGAAAGTTGTGGGGGCGAGGCTACACCTTC. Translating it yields CASSQGKLWGRGYTF.

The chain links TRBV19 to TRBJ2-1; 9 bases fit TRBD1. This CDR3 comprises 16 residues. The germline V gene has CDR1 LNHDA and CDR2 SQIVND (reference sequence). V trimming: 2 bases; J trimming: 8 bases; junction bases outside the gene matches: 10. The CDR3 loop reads CASSINPGQGVHEQFF. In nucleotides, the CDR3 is TGTGCCAGTAGTATAAACCCGGGACAGGGAGTACATGAGCAGTTCTTC.

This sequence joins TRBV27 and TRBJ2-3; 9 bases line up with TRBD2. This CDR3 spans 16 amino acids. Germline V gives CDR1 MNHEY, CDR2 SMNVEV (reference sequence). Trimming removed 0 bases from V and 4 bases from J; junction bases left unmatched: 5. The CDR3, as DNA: TGTGCCAGCAGTTTATCACGGGGACTAGCAGCAGATACGCAGTATTTT. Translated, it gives CASSLSRGLAADTQYF.

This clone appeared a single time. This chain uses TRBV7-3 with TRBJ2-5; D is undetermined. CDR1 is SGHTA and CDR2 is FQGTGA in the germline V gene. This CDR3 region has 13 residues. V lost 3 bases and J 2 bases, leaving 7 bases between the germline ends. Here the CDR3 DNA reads TGTGCCAGCAGCTTTAGCTTACAAGAGACCCAGTACTTC. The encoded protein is CASSFSLQETQYF.

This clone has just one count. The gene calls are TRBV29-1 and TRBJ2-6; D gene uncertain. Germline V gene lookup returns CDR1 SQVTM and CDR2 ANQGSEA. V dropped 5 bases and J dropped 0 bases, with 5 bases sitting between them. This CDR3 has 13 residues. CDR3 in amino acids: CSVQSSGANVLTF. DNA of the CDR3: TGCAGCGTTCAGAGCTCTGGGGCCAACGTCCTGACTTTC.

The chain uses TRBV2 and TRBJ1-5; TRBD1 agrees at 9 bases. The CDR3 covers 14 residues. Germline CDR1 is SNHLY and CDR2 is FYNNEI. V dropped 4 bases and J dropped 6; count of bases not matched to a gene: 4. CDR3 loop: CASSVTGGIQPQHF. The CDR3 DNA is TGTGCCAGCAGTGTGACAGGGGGTATTCAGCCCCAGCATTTT.

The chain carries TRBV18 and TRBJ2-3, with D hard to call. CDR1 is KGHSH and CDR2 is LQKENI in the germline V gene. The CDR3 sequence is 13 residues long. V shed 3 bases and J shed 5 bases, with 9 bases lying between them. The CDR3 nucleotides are TGTGCCAGCTCACCGATCAAGAAAGATACGCAGTATTTT. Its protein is CASSPIKKDTQYF. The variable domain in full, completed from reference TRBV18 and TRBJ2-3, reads NAGVMQNPRHLVRRRGQEARLRCSPMKGHSHVYWYRQLPEEGLKFMVYLQKENIIDESGMPKERFSAEFPKEGPSILRIQQVVRGDSAAYFCASSPIKKDTQYFGPGTRLTVL.

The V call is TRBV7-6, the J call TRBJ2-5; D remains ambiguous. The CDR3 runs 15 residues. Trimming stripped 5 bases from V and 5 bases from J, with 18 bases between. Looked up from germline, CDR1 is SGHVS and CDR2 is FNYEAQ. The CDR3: CASSVAWSGSETQYF. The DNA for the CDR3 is TGTGCCAGCAGCGTCGCGTGGAGTGGATCGGAGACCCAGTACTTC. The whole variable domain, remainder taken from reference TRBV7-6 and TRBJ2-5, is GAGVSQSPRYKVTKRGQDVALRCDPISGHVSLYWYRQALGQGPEFLTYFNYEAQQDKSGLPNDRFSAERPEGSISTLTIQRTEQRDSAMYRCASSVAWSGSETQYFGPGTRLLVL.

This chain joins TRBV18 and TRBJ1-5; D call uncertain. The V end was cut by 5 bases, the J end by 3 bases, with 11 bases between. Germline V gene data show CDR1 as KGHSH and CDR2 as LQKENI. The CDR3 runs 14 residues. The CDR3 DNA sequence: TGTGCCAGCTCAGGTGGGCCGCTCAATCAGCCCCAGCATTTT. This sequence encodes CASSGGPLNQPQHF.

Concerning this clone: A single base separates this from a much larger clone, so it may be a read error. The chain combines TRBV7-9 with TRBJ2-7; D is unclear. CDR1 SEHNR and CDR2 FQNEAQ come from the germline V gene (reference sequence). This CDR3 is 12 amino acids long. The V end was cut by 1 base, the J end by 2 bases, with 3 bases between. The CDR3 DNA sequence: TGTGCCAGCAGCTTAGGAACCTACGAGCAGTACTTC. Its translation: CASSLGTYEQYF.

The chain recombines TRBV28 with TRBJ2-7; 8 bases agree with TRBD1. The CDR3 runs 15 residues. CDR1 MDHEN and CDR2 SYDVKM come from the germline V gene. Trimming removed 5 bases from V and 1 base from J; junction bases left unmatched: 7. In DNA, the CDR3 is TGTGCCAGCAGTCCGGGGGACAGGCCGTCCTACGAGCAGTACTTC. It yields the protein CASSPGDRPSYEQYF.

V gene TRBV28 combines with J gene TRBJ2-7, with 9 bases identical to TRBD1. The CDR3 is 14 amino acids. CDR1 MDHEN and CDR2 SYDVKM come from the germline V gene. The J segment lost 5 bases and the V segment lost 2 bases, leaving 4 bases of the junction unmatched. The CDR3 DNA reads TGTGCCAGCAGTTTAGGGACAGGGTTCCACGAGCAGTACTTC. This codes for CASSLGTGFHEQYF.

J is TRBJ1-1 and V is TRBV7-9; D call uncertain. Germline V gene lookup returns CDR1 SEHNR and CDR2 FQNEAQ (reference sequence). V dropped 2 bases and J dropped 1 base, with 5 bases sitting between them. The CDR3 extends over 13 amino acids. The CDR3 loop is CASSLSGNTEAFF. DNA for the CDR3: TGTGCCAGCAGCTTATCAGGGAACACTGAAGCTTTCTTT.

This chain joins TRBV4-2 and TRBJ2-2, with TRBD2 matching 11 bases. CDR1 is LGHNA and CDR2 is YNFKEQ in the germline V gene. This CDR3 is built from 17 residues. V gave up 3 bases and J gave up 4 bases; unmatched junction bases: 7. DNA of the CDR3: TGTGCCAGCAGCCAGACTAGCGGGGTAGAGAGCACCGGGGAGCTGTTTTTT. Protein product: CASSQTSGVESTGELFF.

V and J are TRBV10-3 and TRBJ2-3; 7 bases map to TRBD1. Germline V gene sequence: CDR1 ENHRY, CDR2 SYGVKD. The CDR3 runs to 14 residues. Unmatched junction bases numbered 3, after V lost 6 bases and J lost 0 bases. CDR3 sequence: CAIRGQTSTDTQYF. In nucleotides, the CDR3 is TGTGCCATCAGGGGACAGACTAGCACAGATACGCAGTATTTT.

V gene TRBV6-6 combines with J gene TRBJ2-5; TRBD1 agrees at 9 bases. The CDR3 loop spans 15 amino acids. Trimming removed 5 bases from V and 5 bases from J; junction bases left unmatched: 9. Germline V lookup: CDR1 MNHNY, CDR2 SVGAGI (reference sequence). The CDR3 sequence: CASSPRQGGGETQYF. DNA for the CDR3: TGTGCCAGCAGTCCAAGACAGGGGGGAGGGGAGACCCAGTACTTC.

CDR3 DNA: TGTGCCAGCAGCTTACGCACCGGGGAGCTGTTTTTT. Protein: CASSLRTGELFF. The chain uses TRBV11-2 and TRBJ2-2, with no clear D. CDR1 is SGHAT and CDR2 is FQNNGV in the germline V gene. V lost 2 bases, J lost 4 bases, and 2 bases lay in between. This CDR3 spans 12 amino acids.

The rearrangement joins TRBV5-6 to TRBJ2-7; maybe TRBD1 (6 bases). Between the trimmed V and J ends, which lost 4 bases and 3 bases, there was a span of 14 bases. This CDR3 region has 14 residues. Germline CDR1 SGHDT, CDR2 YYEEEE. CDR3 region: CASSRARDNYEQYF. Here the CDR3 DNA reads TGTGCCAGCAGCCGAGCGAGGGACAACTACGAGCAGTACTTC.